This entry describes one T cell receptor beta chain. As yet, its antigen is unknown. The data were taken from a study of CD8 T cells in ankylosing spondylitis. Study-level points and caveats: Past research had described some motif variants in reactive arthritis synovial fluid and blood. Among TCR beta sequences, a motif of under ten highly homologous variants appeared characteristic of ankylosing spondylitis blood. Matched ankylosing spondylitis synovial fluid reportedly contained a significantly enriched population of disease-linked clones. Researchers report that disease-linked clones proved CD8+ and relatively rare in peripheral blood.

The CDR3 extends over 16 amino acids. CDR1 is LNHDA and CDR2 is SQIVND in the germline V gene (reference sequence). V dropped 8 bases and J dropped 0; count of bases not matched to a gene: 5. 5'-RACE, quantitative and with molecular barcodes, yielded the TCR beta libraries. TCRdb re-called the 5' RACE reads with MiXCR, one entry per CDR3 protein. The table records around 890,000 distinct CDR3 sequences, approximately 12% of them present only once. Sequencing used blood, either unsorted or a sorted T cell fraction (not recorded which). The V gene is TRBV19, the J gene TRBJ2-7; 15 bases agree with TRBD2. This TCR came from a male donor with ankylosing spondylitis. The CDR3 reads CASSGTSGRSSYEQYF. The CDR3 DNA follows: TGTGCCAGTTCCGGGACTAGCGGGAGGAGCTCCTACGAGCAGTACTTC.